These 28 T cell receptor beta chains originate from one sample sequenced in a study of blood T cell repertoires in COVID-19. Sequencing used immunoSEQ multiplex PCR; TCRdb keeps in-frame clones, though not all of them. The table includes roughly 100,000 clones, over 65% detected once. Sequencing used peripheral blood. These receptors came from an elderly man with COVID-19, enrolled during active disease.

The chain recombines TRBV5-1 with TRBJ2-7; 11 bases match TRBD1. J lost 3 bases, V lost 1 base, and 12 bases had no gene match. This CDR3 spans 18 amino acids. The germline CDR1 and CDR2 sequences are SGHRS and YFSETQ. The CDR3 DNA follows: TGCGCCAGCAGCTTGCCCCCGCCGGGACAGGGGGACCTCTACGAGCAGTACTTC. Encoded protein: CASSLPPPGQGDLYEQYF. Drawing the rest from reference TRBV5-1 and TRBJ2-7, the complete variable domain is KAGVTQTPRYLIKTRGQQVTLSCSPISGHRSVSWYQQTPGQGLQFLFEYFSETQRNKGNFPGRFSGRQFSNSRSEMNVSTLELGDSALYLCASSLPPPGQGDLYEQYFGPGTRLTVT.

The chain has TRBV4-3 and TRBJ2-3, with D possibly TRBD2 on 5 matching bases. The CDR3 extends over 16 amino acids. V shed 0 bases and J shed 4 bases, with 14 bases lying between them. Germline V gives CDR1 LGHNA, CDR2 YSLEER. CDR3 residues: CASSQDLGVQADTQYF. The CDR3 nucleotides are TGCGCCAGCAGCCAAGATTTGGGAGTTCAGGCAGATACGCAGTATTTT.

The chain carries TRBV7-9 and TRBJ2-1, with TRBD1 as a possible D gene (6 bases). The CDR3 has 16 amino acids. The germline V and J ends were trimmed by 5 bases and 5 bases, with 19 bases remaining between them. Germline V gene data show CDR1 as SEHNR and CDR2 as FQNEAQ (reference sequence). CDR3 sequence reads: CASSPAWTADDNEQFF. CDR3 coding DNA: TGTGCCAGCAGCCCCGCTTGGACAGCAGACGACAATGAGCAGTTCTTC.

The sample holds a few counts of this clone. The chain is built from TRBV28 and TRBJ1-3; 7 positions match TRBD1. Unmatched junction bases numbered 5, after V lost 6 bases and J lost 9 bases. There are 12 residues in the CDR3. Germline CDR1 and CDR2: MDHEN and SYDVKM. Here the CDR3 reads CASSLQGTTIYF. For the CDR3, the DNA is TGTGCCAGCAGCTTACAGGGGACCACCATATATTTT.

The V gene is TRBV7-2, the J gene TRBJ2-1; D not certain. This CDR3 is built from 17 residues. Trimming took off 0 bases at V and 8 bases at J, with 20 bases between the two ends. The V gene's germline CDR1 is SGHTA and CDR2 FQGNSA. CDR3 coding DNA: TGTGCCAGCAGCTTAGCCCTTACCGGGTCCGGGTTGGATGAGCAGTTCTTC. This gives the protein CASSLALTGSGLDEQFF. The whole variable domain, filled in from reference TRBV7-2 and TRBJ2-1, reads GAGVSQSPSNKVTEKGKDVELRCDPISGHTALYWYRQSLGQGLEFLIYFQGNSAPDKSGLPSDRFSAERTGGSVSTLTIQRTQQEDSAVYLCASSLALTGSGLDEQFFGPGTRLTVL.

This rearrangement joins TRBV6-5 to TRBJ2-3; tentatively, D is TRBD1 (8 bases). The V end was cut by 2 bases, the J end by 3 bases, with 15 bases between. The CDR3 is 16 residues long. Germline values: CDR1 MNHEY, CDR2 SVGAGI. The CDR3 protein is CASSYPNRGGTDTQYF. CDR3 in DNA: TGTGCCAGCAGTTACCCAAACAGGGGGGGGACAGATACGCAGTATTTT.

This clone was recorded at least ten times. The V call is TRBV12-3 or TRBV12-4, the J call TRBJ1-5; D not resolved. V lost 5 bases, J lost 4 bases, and 9 bases lay in between. CDR3 length: 13 residues. DNA for the CDR3: TGTGCCAGCAGTGTCTATCTGAATCAGCCCCAGCATTTT. This codes for CASSVYLNQPQHF.

The gene calls are TRBV5-1 and TRBJ2-6; D is unclear. The CDR3 is 17 amino acids. The V end lost 0 bases, the J end lost 3 bases, and 13 bases lay between the germline ends. CDR1 SGHRS and CDR2 YFSETQ come from the germline V gene. CDR3: CASSLAPSGGGANVLTF. The CDR3 DNA reads as TGCGCCAGCAGCTTGGCTCCCTCGGGTGGTGGGGCCAACGTCCTGACTTTC.

The rearrangement joins TRBV7-9 to TRBJ2-3; 10 nucleotides align to TRBD2. The trim removed 2 bases at V and 1 base at J, leaving 9 bases unmatched. Germline V gene data show CDR1 as SEHNR and CDR2 as FQNEAQ (reference sequence). This CDR3 contains 18 residues. The CDR3 protein is CASSLRASGRSGTDTQYF. As DNA, the CDR3 is TGTGCCAGCAGCTTACGCGCTAGCGGGAGATCCGGCACAGATACGCAGTATTTT.

The gene calls are TRBV12-5 and TRBJ2-1, with TRBD1 identical over 9 bases. The germline gives CDR1 LGHNT, CDR2 FRNRAP. CDR3 size: 13 residues. Germline trimming cut 6 bases from V and 9 bases from J; bases unmatched to any gene: 6. The CDR3 DNA reads as TGTGCTAGTGGGGGACAGGGAGGGGTTGAGCAGTTCTTC. Residues: CASGGQGGVEQFF.

The chain joins TRBV7-9 to TRBJ1-5; TRBD1 is a possible D gene (5 bases). Trimming took off 7 bases at V and 0 bases at J, with 10 bases between the two ends. Germline lookup yields CDR1 SEHNR and CDR2 FQNEAQ (reference sequence). CDR3 length: 14 residues. CDR3 nucleotides: TGTGCCAGCACCGGACAATATAGCAATCAGCCCCAGCATTTT. Its protein product is CASTGQYSNQPQHF.

The genes are TRBV6-5 and TRBJ1-1, with 7 bases matching TRBD1. Germline V gives CDR1 MNHEY, CDR2 SVGAGI. CDR3 size: 15 residues. V dropped 5 bases and J dropped 2; count of bases not matched to a gene: 8. The CDR3 nucleotides read TGTGCCAGCAGTCACAGGGGAGAGAGTAACACTGAAGCTTTCTTT. This sequence encodes CASSHRGESNTEAFF.

The chain joins TRBV2 to TRBJ1-5; 9 bases fit TRBD1. The CDR3 is made up of 15 amino acids. V lost 2 bases to trimming and J lost 6 bases; unmatched junction nucleotides: 5. Germline loops: CDR1 SNHLY, CDR2 FYNNEI. The CDR3 sequence is CASSEMTGGSQPQHF. In DNA, the CDR3 is TGTGCCAGCAGTGAAATGACAGGGGGATCTCAGCCCCAGCATTTT.

The gene calls are TRBV6-5 and TRBJ1-2, with 7 nucleotides matching TRBD1. Germline V CDR1 and CDR2: MNHEY, SVGAGI. V trimming: 2 bases; J trimming: 7 bases; junction bases outside the gene matches: 7. There are 14 residues in the CDR3. The chain's CDR3 is CASSYGRTGAGYTF. The CDR3 DNA follows: TGTGCCAGCAGTTACGGGCGCACAGGGGCTGGCTACACCTTC.

This chain connects TRBV2 to TRBJ1-5; 8 bases fit TRBD1. V trimming: 5 bases; J trimming: 5 bases; junction bases outside the gene matches: 5. The CDR3 has 14 residues. Germline CDR1 and CDR2: SNHLY and FYNNEI. CDR3 in DNA: TGTGCCAGCAGTAGCCAGGGACAGGATCAGCCCCAGCATTTT. Residues: CASSSQGQDQPQHF.

In its sample, this clone was seen once. The chain links TRBV18 to TRBJ2-2; the match to TRBD2 covers 11 bases. This CDR3 has 17 residues. Trimming at V came to 0 bases and at J to 6 bases, leaving 6 bases not matched to a gene. CDR1 is KGHSH and CDR2 is LQKENI in the germline V gene. CDR3 sequence: CASSPPSTSGSAGELFF. The CDR3 coding sequence is TGTGCCAGCTCACCACCGTCCACTAGCGGGAGCGCCGGGGAGCTGTTTTTT.

CDR3 nucleotides: TGCGCCAGCAGCTTGGCCTACGGGGTAGGGGAAAAACTGTTTTTT. It is translated as CASSLAYGVGEKLFF. V gene TRBV5-1 combines with J gene TRBJ1-4; D is unclear. Looked up from germline, CDR1 is SGHRS and CDR2 is YFSETQ. The CDR3 has 15 amino acids. Trimming left V 0 bases short and J 8 bases short, with 14 bases between.

The gene calls are TRBV5-4 and TRBJ2-2, with 7 bases matching TRBD2. Trimming at V came to 0 bases and at J to 5 bases, leaving 4 bases not matched to a gene. The CDR3 has 15 amino acids. Per the germline V gene, CDR1 is SGHNT and CDR2 is YYREEE (reference sequence). DNA for the CDR3: TGTGCCAGCAGCTTGGCCGGCGGGAGAACCGGGGAGCTGTTTTTT. Translating it yields CASSLAGGRTGELFF.

The rearrangement joins TRBV9 to TRBJ1-2; maybe TRBD1 (5 bases). V dropped 4 bases and J dropped 5 bases, with 12 bases sitting between them. Germline V CDR1 and CDR2: SGDLS, YYNGEE. This CDR3 region has 13 residues. CDR3 sequence: CASSPDNFYGYTF. The CDR3 bases are TGTGCCAGCAGCCCGGACAATTTTTATGGCTACACCTTC.

J is TRBJ2-1 and V is TRBV15; D not resolved. Germline-derived CDR1 and CDR2 are LNHNV and YYDKDF (reference sequence). The length of the CDR3 is 12 residues. V lost 0 bases and J 9 bases, leaving 6 bases between the germline ends. The CDR3 DNA sequence: TGTGCCACCAGCAGAGATACGAGTGAGCAGTTCTTC. Its translation: CATSRDTSEQFF.

This rearrangement joins TRBV4-1 to TRBJ1-3, with D perhaps matching TRBD1 (6 bases). Germline V CDR1 and CDR2: MGHRA, YSYEKL. The CDR3 runs to 19 residues. Trimming removed 5 bases from V and 3 bases from J, with 26 bases in between. CDR3 DNA: TGCGCCAGCAGCGACCAAGAGGTTACTACCTTCAGGGGTGGAAACACCATATATTTT. This codes for CASSDQEVTTFRGGNTIYF.

V and J are TRBV28 and TRBJ2-3; 9 positions agree with TRBD1. The CDR3 consists of 14 residues. The V gene's germline CDR1 is MDHEN and CDR2 SYDVKM. With 5 bases clipped from V and 5 bases from J, the junction kept 5 bases outside the gene matches. CDR3 DNA: TGTGCCAGCAGTCAGGGACAGGGTTTAGATACGCAGTATTTT. This encodes CASSQGQGLDTQYF.

The genes are TRBV10-1 and TRBJ2-7; tentatively, D is TRBD2 (6 bases). Germline V gene data show CDR1 as WNHNN and CDR2 as SYGVQD (reference sequence). V was trimmed by 2 bases and J by 2 bases, leaving 13 bases between them. This CDR3 region has 15 residues. The CDR3 loop reads CASSEGFSGPYEQYF. The CDR3 nucleotides are TGCGCCAGCAGTGAGGGTTTTAGCGGACCCTACGAGCAGTACTTC.

This rearrangement joins TRBV18 to TRBJ2-3; no clear D gene. Deletions cut 0 bases from V and 0 bases from J, with 10 bases between. The CDR3 length is 16 residues. Germline V gene lookup returns CDR1 KGHSH and CDR2 LQKENI. The CDR3 loop is CASSPPVAVSTDTQYF. In nucleotides, the CDR3 is TGTGCCAGCTCACCACCGGTTGCGGTTAGCACAGATACGCAGTATTTT.

This clone was seen once. This chain links TRBV9 with TRBJ2-1; 7 nucleotides align to TRBD2. V lost 6 bases and J lost 0; bases outside the gene matches: 6. Germline-derived CDR1 and CDR2 are SGDLS and YYNGEE. This CDR3 spans 15 amino acids. CDR3 sequence: CASTPSGSSYNEQFF. CDR3 DNA sequence: TGTGCCAGCACCCCTAGCGGAAGCTCCTACAATGAGCAGTTCTTC.

About this clone itself: Other nucleotide sequences from this sample produce the same CDR3. CDR3 bases: TGTGCCAGTAGCCGGGACATTAACTATGGCTACACCTTC. Amino acids: CASSRDINYGYTF. The rearrangement links TRBV2 to TRBJ1-2; TRBD1 might be the D (6 bases). This CDR3 comprises 13 residues. Looked up from germline, CDR1 is SNHLY and CDR2 is FYNNEI. With 9 bases removed from V and 1 base from J, the gap between germline ends came to 12 bases.

The chain employs TRBV5-1 and TRBJ1-1; D may be TRBD1 (5 bases). V dropped 4 bases and J dropped 5 bases, with 15 bases sitting between them. CDR1 SGHRS and CDR2 YFSETQ come from the germline V gene. The CDR3 is made up of 14 amino acids. The CDR3 reads CASSPRPGGTEAFF. The CDR3 nucleotides read TGCGCCAGCAGCCCTCGCCCGGGGGGTACTGAAGCTTTCTTT.

This chain links TRBV24-1 with TRBJ1-5, with 9 bases lining up with TRBD1. Germline-derived CDR1 and CDR2 are KGHDR and SFDVKD. The CDR3 covers 14 residues. V lost 3 bases and J lost 6; bases outside the gene matches: 2. CDR3 DNA sequence: TGTGCCACCAGTGATGGGACAGGGTCTCAGCCCCAGCATTTT. This sequence encodes CATSDGTGSQPQHF.